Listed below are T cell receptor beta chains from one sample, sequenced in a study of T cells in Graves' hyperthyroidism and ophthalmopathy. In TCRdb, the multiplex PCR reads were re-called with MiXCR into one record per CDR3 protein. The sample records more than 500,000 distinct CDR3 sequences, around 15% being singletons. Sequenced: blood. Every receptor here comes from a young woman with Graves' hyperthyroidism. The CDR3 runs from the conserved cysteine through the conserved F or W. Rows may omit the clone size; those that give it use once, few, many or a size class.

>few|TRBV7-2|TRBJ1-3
CASSLGPGSGNTIYF
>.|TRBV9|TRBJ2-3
CASSVAQGVWTDTQYF
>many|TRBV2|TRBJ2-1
CASSRTGPVNEQFF
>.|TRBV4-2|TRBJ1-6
CASSQVGGLNNSPLHF
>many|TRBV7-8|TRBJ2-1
CASSSTPQGGGLEQFF
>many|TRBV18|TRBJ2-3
CASSPVQLYTDTQYF
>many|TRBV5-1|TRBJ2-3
CASTLGGNGDTQYF
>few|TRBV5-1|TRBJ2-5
CASSQGSLTETQYF
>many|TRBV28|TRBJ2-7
CASRRPVLAGVAYEQYF
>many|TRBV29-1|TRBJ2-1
CSVTNRGMANEQFF
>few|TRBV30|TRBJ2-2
CAWSPGQENTGELFF
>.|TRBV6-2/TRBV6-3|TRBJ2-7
CASNYAGFSSYEQYF
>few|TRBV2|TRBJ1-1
CASGPDRLNTEAFF
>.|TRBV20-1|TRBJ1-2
CSAVDRVYGYTF
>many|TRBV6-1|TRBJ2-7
CASSLDSLAYEQYF
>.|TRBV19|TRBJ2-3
CASGLGAAINTDTQYF
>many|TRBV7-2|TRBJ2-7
CASSPRTGEGVPYEQYF
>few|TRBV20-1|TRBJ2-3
CSAIAGGPMSTDTQYF
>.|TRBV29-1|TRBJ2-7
CSVLGHYSYEQYF
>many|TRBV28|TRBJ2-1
CASSFRGPYEQFF
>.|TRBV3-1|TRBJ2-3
CASSRGTSGPQDTQYF
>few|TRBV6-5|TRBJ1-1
CASSYYLLGQNTEAFF
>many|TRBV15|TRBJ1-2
CATSTGGDYGYTF
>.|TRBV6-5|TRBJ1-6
CASSYGGQGLSPLHF
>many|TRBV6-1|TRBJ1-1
CASTNRYTEAFF
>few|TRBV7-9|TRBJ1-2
CASSDLDKVPLLYGYTF
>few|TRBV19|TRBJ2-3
CATLAGADTQYF
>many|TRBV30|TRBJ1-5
CAWSVGVGDQPQHF
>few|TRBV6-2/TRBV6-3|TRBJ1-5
CASSYGSGDQPQHF
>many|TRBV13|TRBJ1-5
CASSLGAANQPQHF
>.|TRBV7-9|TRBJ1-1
CASSPQGGVEAFF
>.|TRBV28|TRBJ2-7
CASSYRLAQDSYEQYF
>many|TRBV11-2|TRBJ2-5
CASSDGSETQYF
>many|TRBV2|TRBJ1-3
CASSYRTSSSGNTIYF
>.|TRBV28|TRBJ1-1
CASRLHGRRNTEAFF
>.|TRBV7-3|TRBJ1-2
CASREPPYGYTF
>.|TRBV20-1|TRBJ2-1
CSAPGLTSYEQFF
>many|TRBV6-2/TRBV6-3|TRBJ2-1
CASSPTSGRGTYNEQFF
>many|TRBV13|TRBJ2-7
CASSLRGPNTYEQYF
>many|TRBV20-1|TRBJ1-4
CGGGANEKLFF
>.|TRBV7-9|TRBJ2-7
CASSWGGTGDYEQYF
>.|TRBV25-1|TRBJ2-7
CASSDNRAVYEQYF
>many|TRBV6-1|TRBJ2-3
CASGDGQGRSTQYF
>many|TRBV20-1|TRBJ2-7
CSASYRGSPTYEQYF
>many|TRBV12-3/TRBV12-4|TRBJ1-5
CASSLNSNQPQHF
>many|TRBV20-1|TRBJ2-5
CSAGPPGFQETQYF